Each of the 13 T cell receptor beta chains below was sequenced from the same sample in a study of regulatory T cells in long-lasting Graves disease. Arm-PCR of CDR3 regions and iRepertoire HTBI primers were the basis on which TCR beta libraries were built. In TCRdb, the multiplex PCR reads were re-called with MiXCR into one record per CDR3 protein. Seen here are over 450,000 distinct CDR3 sequences, 12% observed once, and the top ten hold approximately 9.6%. Time point noted: newly diagnosed GD, antithyroid drugs for less than 3 months. The TCR library was made from RNA that had been extracted from PBMCs in TRIzol. The sample was also reused in another study, on T cells in Graves' hyperthyroidism and ophthalmopathy.

The source material was peripheral blood mononuclear cells (PBMCs), sampled at new diagnosis, from a patient treated with antithyroid drugs. These receptors were obtained from a woman in her 30s with Graves disease.

This clonotype has more than one count but fewer than ten. The J gene is TRBJ2-1, the V gene TRBV6-1, with a weak D call TRBD1 (5 bases). V lost 7 bases to trimming and J lost 6 bases, with 25 bases between them. This CDR3 comprises 17 residues. The germline V gene has CDR1 MNHNS and CDR2 SASEGT. The CDR3 loop is CASNLDPPKGLRNEQFF. CDR3 nucleotides: TGTGCCAGCAACCTCGACCCTCCCAAGGGGCTCCGCAATGAGCAGTTCTTC.

The sample holds many counts of this clonotype. This chain connects TRBV6-1 to TRBJ1-2, with D hard to call. This CDR3 is built from 12 residues. Trimming pared 5 bases from V and 4 bases from J, leaving 8 bases between. The germline gives CDR1 MNHNS, CDR2 SASEGT. The CDR3 bases are TGTGCCAGCAGTAAAGGCAGCTATGGCTACACCTTC. Amino acids: CASSKGSYGYTF.

This clonotype occurred a few times. This chain joins TRBV20-1 and TRBJ1-5; 12 bases map to TRBD1. This CDR3 has 16 residues. V was pared by 6 bases and J by 4 bases, with 10 bases of the junction left unmatched. CDR1 is DFQATT and CDR2 is SNEGSKA in the germline V gene (reference sequence). Here the CDR3 reads CSAPPRGQGANQPQHF. The CDR3 DNA reads TGCAGTGCCCCGCCAAGGGGACAGGGGGCGAATCAGCCCCAGCATTTT.

At least ten counts were recorded for this clonotype. V is TRBV6-1 and J is TRBJ1-2; D not resolved. Per germline, CDR1 MNHNS and CDR2 SASEGT. This CDR3 contains 13 residues. The V end was cut by 6 bases, the J end by 3 bases, with 11 bases between. The CDR3 protein is CASRKGFDYGYTF. Here the CDR3 DNA reads TGTGCCAGCAGGAAGGGATTCGACTATGGCTACACCTTC.

This clonotype was seen many times. The chain uses TRBV12-3 or TRBV12-4 and TRBJ1-4, with 9 bases aligning to TRBD1. Unmatched junction bases numbered 4, after V lost 2 bases and J lost 6 bases. The CDR3 is 15 amino acids. CDR3 nucleotides: TGTGCCAGCAGTTTAACCACAGGGGGCCATGAAAAACTGTTTTTT. Its translation: CASSLTTGGHEKLFF.

This clonotype was observed a handful of times. The chain combines TRBV28 with TRBJ2-3; D not certain. Trimming removed 4 bases at V and 2 bases at J, with 10 bases between. Per the germline V gene, CDR1 is MDHEN and CDR2 is SYDVKM. This CDR3 has 14 amino acids. The CDR3 protein is CASSWKGFTDTQYF. CDR3 nucleotides: TGTGCCAGCAGTTGGAAAGGGTTCACAGATACGCAGTATTTT.

This clonotype was recorded at least ten times. V gene TRBV12-3 or TRBV12-4 combines with J gene TRBJ2-1; TRBD1 matches 10 bases. CDR3 size: 15 residues. V gave up 3 bases and J gave up 2 bases; unmatched junction bases: 1. CDR3 sequence reads: CASSLDRGTYNEQFF. The CDR3 bases are TGTGCCAGCAGTTTGGACAGGGGGACCTACAATGAGCAGTTCTTC.

This clonotype was seen at least ten times. This chain connects TRBV27 to TRBJ2-7; 8 bases agree with TRBD2. CDR3 size: 14 residues. The trim removed 5 bases at V and 2 bases at J, leaving 5 bases unmatched. Germline CDR1 MNHEY, CDR2 SMNVEV (reference sequence). The CDR3 DNA sequence: TGTGCCAGCAGTAAACGGGAGGGACCCTACGAGCAGTACTTC. It encodes CASSKREGPYEQYF.

This clonotype was observed at least ten times. The chain is built from TRBV15 and TRBJ1-1, with D unclear. CDR3 size: 14 residues. The germline CDR1 and CDR2 sequences are LNHNV and YYDKDF (reference sequence). V lost 0 bases and J lost 7, with 12 bases in between. The CDR3 region is CATSRDGLWDEAFF. The DNA for the CDR3 is TGTGCCACCAGCAGAGATGGGTTGTGGGATGAAGCTTTCTTT.

This clonotype was observed many times. This sequence joins TRBV27 and TRBJ1-6; D unresolved. In germline, CDR1 is MNHEY, CDR2 SMNVEV (reference sequence). The CDR3 has 14 amino acids. Trimming took 8 bases from V and 0 from J, leaving 8 bases between them. CDR3 sequence (DNA): TGTGCCAGCGCTCGCAGCTCCTATAATTCACCCCTCCACTTT. Its protein product is CASARSSYNSPLHF.

In regard to this clonotype: A junction boundary mismatches the germline segment, possibly from a read error. This chain links TRBV7-2 with TRBJ2-5, with TRBD2 matching 9 bases. The V gene's germline CDR1 is SGHTA and CDR2 FQGNSA. This CDR3 spans 13 amino acids. The CDR3 bases are TGTGCCAGCAACTTAGCGGGAGCAGAGACCCAGTACTTC. Translation gives CASNLAGAETQYF.

In its sample, this clonotype was seen many times. The chain couples TRBV6-1 to TRBJ1-1; D is unclear. V was clipped by 2 bases and J by 1 base, with 11 bases between them. The CDR3 consists of 15 residues. The germline V gene encodes CDR1 MNHNS and CDR2 SASEGT. The CDR3 DNA reads TGTGCCAGCAGTGAAAGGTATGGGGAGAACACTGAAGCTTTCTTT. Protein sequence: CASSERYGENTEAFF.

In this sample, this clonotype turned up many times. This chain joins TRBV3-1 and TRBJ2-5, with TRBD1 matching 7 bases. The CDR3 is 15 residues long. Germline V gives CDR1 LGHDT, CDR2 YNNKEL (reference sequence). The V segment lost 3 bases and the J segment 2 bases; nucleotides outside the gene matches: 6. CDR3 residues: CASSQGQRFQETQYF. The CDR3 DNA follows: TGTGCCAGCAGCCAGGGACAGAGGTTTCAAGAGACCCAGTACTTC.